These T cell receptor beta chains were read from a single sample in a study of Ad26.COV2.S vaccination and SARS-CoV-2 variants. Only in-frame clones appear in the TCRdb table, and some are missing; sequencing was by immunoSEQ multiplex PCR. The table has about 680,000 clones, more than 70% seen once. The source was peripheral blood, collected in a trial of Ad26.COV2.S vaccine versus placebo. The receptor source for this set is a person aged 18-65 years who received the Ad26.COV2.S COVID-19 vaccine or a placebo. The CDR3 runs from the conserved cysteine through the conserved F or W. D genes are given only for firm matches. Not all rows give a size; the values are once, few, many and, for expanded clones, a class.

v_gene: TRBV10-1; abundance: -; d_gene: -; j_gene: TRBJ2-7; CDR3nt: TGCGCCAGGGACACCGGAACCGAGCAGTACTTC; CDR3aa: CARDTGTEQYF
v_gene: TRBV4-3; abundance: -; d_gene: TRBD1; j_gene: TRBJ1-1; CDR3nt: TGCGCCGGGTTATACAGGGGCCCCAACACTGAAGCTTTCTTT; CDR3aa: CAGLYRGPNTEAFF
v_gene: TRBV30; abundance: once; d_gene: -; j_gene: TRBJ1-6; CDR3nt: TGTGCCTGGAGTGCTGGACAGATTAATTCACCCCTCCACTTT; CDR3aa: CAWSAGQINSPLHF
v_gene: TRBV27; abundance: -; d_gene: -; j_gene: TRBJ1-5; CDR3nt: TGTGCCAGCAGTTCCCGGGACGGTGATCAGCCCCAGCATTTT; CDR3aa: CASSSRDGDQPQHF
v_gene: TRBV18; abundance: -; d_gene: TRBD2; j_gene: TRBJ2-1; CDR3nt: TGTGCCAGCTCACGTACTTTCCCGGGAGGCGTCTACAATGAGCAGTTCTTC; CDR3aa: CASSRTFPGGVYNEQFF
v_gene: TRBV2; abundance: -; d_gene: -; j_gene: TRBJ1-2; CDR3nt: TGTGCCAGCAGGGAAGATATCTATGGCTACACCTTC; CDR3aa: CASREDIYGYTF
v_gene: TRBV2; abundance: -; d_gene: -; j_gene: TRBJ2-3; CDR3nt: TGTGCCAGCAGTGTAAGATCAGATACGCAGTATTTT; CDR3aa: CASSVRSDTQYF
v_gene: TRBV2; abundance: -; d_gene: -; j_gene: TRBJ2-2; CDR3nt: TGTGCCAGCAGTGAAGTAGTACCCACCGGGGAGCTGTTTTTT; CDR3aa: CASSEVVPTGELFF
v_gene: TRBV3-1/TRBV3-2; abundance: -; d_gene: TRBD1; j_gene: TRBJ2-1; CDR3nt: TGTGCCAGCAGCCCCGGGACAGGGGGTTACAATGAGCAGTTCTTC; CDR3aa: CASSPGTGGYNEQFF
v_gene: TRBV3-1/TRBV3-2; abundance: -; d_gene: TRBD2; j_gene: TRBJ2-2; CDR3nt: TGTGCCAGCAGCCAAGCGGGACTAGCGGCCGGGGAGCTGTTTTTT; CDR3aa: CASSQAGLAAGELFF
v_gene: TRBV6-5; abundance: -; d_gene: -; j_gene: TRBJ2-7; CDR3nt: TGTGCCAGCAGTTACTCGATCTTAGGGGATCCCTACGAGCAGTACTTC; CDR3aa: CASSYSILGDPYEQYF
v_gene: TRBV6-2/TRBV6-3; abundance: -; d_gene: TRBD1; j_gene: TRBJ1-1; CDR3nt: TGTGCCAGCAGTTCACAGGGGAGTGGAGGGAACACTGAAGCTTTCTTT; CDR3aa: CASSSQGSGGNTEAFF
v_gene: TRBV30; abundance: -; d_gene: -; j_gene: TRBJ1-1; CDR3nt: TGTGCCTGGAGTGTTATGTTCAGGGGTGAAGCTTTCTTT; CDR3aa: CAWSVMFRGEAFF
v_gene: TRBV7-9; abundance: -; d_gene: TRBD1; j_gene: TRBJ2-7; CDR3nt: TGTGCCAGCAGCACCCGACAGGGGTCGGGGCAGTACTTC; CDR3aa: CASSTRQGSGQYF
v_gene: TRBV30; abundance: once; d_gene: -; j_gene: TRBJ2-5; CDR3nt: TGTGCCTGGGATCAGGGCCAAGAGACCCAGTACTTC; CDR3aa: CAWDQGQETQYF
v_gene: TRBV5-1; abundance: -; d_gene: -; j_gene: TRBJ1-1; CDR3nt: TGCGCCAGCAGCTTGAGTGTAGGGGGGGACAACACTGAAGCTTTCTTT; CDR3aa: CASSLSVGGDNTEAFF
v_gene: TRBV11-2; abundance: once; d_gene: -; j_gene: TRBJ2-5; CDR3nt: TGTGCCAGCAGCTTAGCTACCCAGGGTGTAGGGCAAGAGACCCAGTACTTC; CDR3aa: CASSLATQGVGQETQYF
v_gene: TRBV6-2/TRBV6-3; abundance: -; d_gene: TRBD1; j_gene: TRBJ2-2; CDR3nt: TGTGCCAGCAGTCCACCGACAGGGGATTGGAGAAACGGGGAGCTGTTTTTT; CDR3aa: CASSPPTGDWRNGELFF
v_gene: TRBV19; abundance: once; d_gene: -; j_gene: TRBJ1-3; CDR3nt: TGTGCCAGTAGTACCTGGTCGATTTCTGGAAACACCATATATTTT; CDR3aa: CASSTWSISGNTIYF
v_gene: TRBV4-3; abundance: -; d_gene: -; j_gene: TRBJ1-4; CDR3nt: TGCGCCAGCAGCCAAGGGGCAGGAGTTAATGAAAAACTGTTTTTT; CDR3aa: CASSQGAGVNEKLFF
v_gene: TRBV18; abundance: -; d_gene: TRBD1; j_gene: TRBJ2-7; CDR3nt: TGTGCCAGCTCACAGAGACAGGGTTATGGCTACGAGCAGTACTTC; CDR3aa: CASSQRQGYGYEQYF
v_gene: TRBV6-5; abundance: -; d_gene: TRBD1; j_gene: TRBJ1-4; CDR3nt: TGTGCCAGCACCCTGGGGGGACAGTTTAATGAAAAACTGTTTTTT; CDR3aa: CASTLGGQFNEKLFF
v_gene: TRBV18; abundance: once; d_gene: -; j_gene: TRBJ1-3; CDR3nt: TGTGCCAGCTCAACGAGCAGCGGACTCTCTGGAAACACCATATATTTT; CDR3aa: CASSTSSGLSGNTIYF
v_gene: TRBV3-1/TRBV3-2; abundance: many; d_gene: -; j_gene: TRBJ2-3; CDR3nt: TGTGCCAGCACCCCTTTGGGGGACACAGATACGCAGTATTTT; CDR3aa: CASTPLGDTDTQYF